These 18 T cell receptor beta chains share one sample of origin, sequenced in a study of T cell changes during pregnancy in multiple sclerosis. This table comes from immunoSEQ multiplex PCR, and its TCRdb copy is limited to in-frame clones, with some not included. The table includes tens of thousands of clones, 75% to 95% detected once. The specimen comprised CD4+ T cells from peripheral blood mononuclear cells, sampled in the third trimester of pregnancy. The source of these receptors is a female donor in good health, enrolled as a control in a pregnancy study.

The J gene is TRBJ2-1, the V gene TRBV5-1, with TRBD2 identical over 11 bases. Germline trimming cut 3 bases from V and 3 bases from J; bases unmatched to any gene: 2. The CDR3 has 15 residues. CDR1 is SGHRS, CDR2 YFSETQ, per germline. CDR3 region: CASSSSGGNYNEQFF. In nucleotides, the CDR3 is TGCGCCAGCAGCTCTAGCGGGGGGAACTACAATGAGCAGTTCTTC.

This clone is a singleton in its sample. CDR3 bases: TGTGCCAGCTCACCGCGCAGGGGGCAGAACACCGGGGAGCTGTTTTTT. It specifies CASSPRRGQNTGELFF. The chain carries TRBV18 and TRBJ2-2, with 8 bases that match TRBD1. CDR3 length: 16 residues. Germline trimming cut 3 bases from V and 1 base from J; bases unmatched to any gene: 4. Germline V gives CDR1 KGHSH, CDR2 LQKENI.

The J gene is TRBJ2-3, the V gene TRBV4-3, with D perhaps matching TRBD1 (6 bases). This CDR3 has 16 amino acids. The V gene lost 2 bases and the J gene lost 1 base, with 13 bases spanning the gap. CDR1 LGHNA and CDR2 YSLEER come from the germline V gene. The CDR3 loop reads CASSQLQGMGTDTQYF. DNA for the CDR3: TGCGCCAGCAGCCAACTACAGGGTATGGGCACAGATACGCAGTATTTT.

This sequence joins TRBV7-2 and TRBJ1-2, with a weak D call TRBD1 (5 bases). Deletions cut 5 bases from V and 3 bases from J, with 10 bases between. Germline assignment: CDR1 SGHTA and CDR2 FQGNSA. This CDR3 spans 13 amino acids. In nucleotides, the CDR3 is TGTGCCAGCAGCCTTGGGGGGGACTATGGCTACACCTTC. Translated: CASSLGGDYGYTF.

V usage is TRBV11-3 and J usage is TRBJ2-7; the D is unclear. V was clipped by 5 bases and J by 0 bases, with 11 bases between them. From germline, CDR1 is SGHNT and CDR2 YENEEA. The CDR3 sequence is 14 residues long. The CDR3 DNA reads TGTGCCAGCAGCCCTCCCCCGAGCTCCTACGAGCAGTACTTC. It encodes CASSPPPSSYEQYF.

This sequence joins TRBV10-3 and TRBJ2-7, with a weak D call TRBD2 (6 bases). The CDR3 has 13 amino acids. Per the germline V gene, CDR1 is ENHRY and CDR2 is SYGVKD. Trimming took 6 bases from V and 0 from J, leaving 9 bases between them. The DNA for the CDR3 is TGTGCCATCAGGTGGGGGGACTCCTACGAGCAGTACTTC. This codes for CAIRWGDSYEQYF.

The V gene is TRBV4-1, the J gene TRBJ1-1, with D perhaps TRBD1 (6 bases). V lost 2 bases to trimming and J lost 1 base, with 23 bases between them. CDR1 and CDR2 from the germline V gene are MGHRA and YSYEKL. CDR3 length: 19 residues. CDR3 bases: TGCGCCAGCAGCCAAATGTATTTACGGACGGGACATAAGAACACTGAAGCTTTCTTT. Amino acid sequence: CASSQMYLRTGHKNTEAFF.

In its sample, this clone was seen a few times. The J gene is TRBJ1-6, the V gene TRBV5-6, with D unclear. The CDR3 has 14 amino acids. V was trimmed by 1 base and J by 3 bases, leaving 5 bases between them. Germline V gene lookup returns CDR1 SGHDT and CDR2 YYEEEE. The CDR3 region has the DNA TGTGCCAGCAGCTTGCAGTTCTATAATTCACCCCTCCACTTT. It yields the protein CASSLQFYNSPLHF.

The chain has TRBV19 and TRBJ2-7; the match to TRBD2 covers 14 bases. Germline V gene data show CDR1 as LNHDA and CDR2 as SQIVND (reference sequence). There are 15 residues in the CDR3. V shed 5 bases, J shed 6 bases, and the junction held 6 bases outside the gene matches. The CDR3 reads CASSSGTSGGGEQYF. The CDR3 DNA is TGTGCCAGTAGTTCCGGGACTAGCGGGGGAGGCGAGCAGTACTTC.

V is TRBV19 and J is TRBJ2-5; weak D call: TRBD1 (5 bases). In germline, CDR1 is LNHDA, CDR2 SQIVND (reference sequence). The germline V and J ends were trimmed by 3 bases and 1 base, with 12 bases remaining between them. The CDR3 runs to 15 residues. The CDR3 DNA is TGTGCCAGTAGTATCTTCAGGGTACCCCAAGAGACCCAGTACTTC. This gives the protein CASSIFRVPQETQYF.

The gene calls are TRBV6-5 and TRBJ1-5; 7 nucleotides agree with TRBD1. Germline V lookup: CDR1 MNHEY, CDR2 SVGAGI. Trimming cost V 5 bases and J 0 bases; bases outside gene matches: 4. The CDR3 covers 15 residues. The CDR3 region is CASSLTGNSNQPQHF. The CDR3 DNA sequence: TGTGCCAGCAGTCTGACAGGGAATAGCAATCAGCCCCAGCATTTT.

The rearrangement joins TRBV4-3 to TRBJ2-7; possible D gene TRBD1, 6 bases. The germline V gene encodes CDR1 LGHNA and CDR2 YSLEER. V was cut by 1 base and J by 2 bases, with 15 bases left in between. This CDR3 is built from 16 residues. The CDR3 DNA reads as TGCGCCAGCAGCCAAGCCTGGTCAGGGGCAACCTACGAGCAGTACTTC. Translating it yields CASSQAWSGATYEQYF.

Only a few counts were recorded for this clone. V is TRBV30 and J is TRBJ2-7; 10 nucleotides agree with TRBD1. There are 18 residues in the CDR3. In germline, CDR1 is GTSNPN, CDR2 SVGIG (reference sequence). With 0 bases clipped from V and 6 bases from J, the junction kept 17 bases outside the gene matches. The DNA for the CDR3 is TGTGCCTGGAGTGTGTTCGTAATTAGTCGGGACAGGGGTTCCGAGCAGTACTTC. Its translation: CAWSVFVISRDRGSEQYF.

This clone came up a few times. This sequence joins TRBV19 and TRBJ1-6; 7 bases fit TRBD1. The V gene's germline CDR1 is LNHDA and CDR2 SQIVND (reference sequence). This CDR3 has 14 residues. After removal of 4 bases from V and 5 bases from J, the junction contained 2 bases not matched to a gene. The CDR3 nucleotides are TGTGCCAGTAGTACGACAGGGAATAATTCACCCCTCCACTTT. Protein: CASSTTGNNSPLHF.

This clone appeared a single time. The rearrangement links TRBV19 to TRBJ2-7; 11 bases are shared with TRBD1. Germline V CDR1 and CDR2: LNHDA, SQIVND (reference sequence). The CDR3 is 15 residues long. The J segment lost 5 bases and the V segment lost 1 base, leaving 4 bases of the junction unmatched. The CDR3 spells CASSIVGQGEDEQYF. CDR3 DNA sequence: TGTGCCAGTAGTATAGTGGGACAGGGGGAGGACGAGCAGTACTTC. Together with reference TRBV19 and TRBJ2-7, the CDR3 gives the full variable domain: DGGITQSPKYLFRKEGQNVTLSCEQNLNHDAMYWYRQDPGQGLRLIYYSQIVNDFQKGDIAEGYSVSREKKESFPLTVTSAQKNPTAFYLCASSIVGQGEDEQYFGPGTRLTVT.

This rearrangement joins TRBV4-2 to TRBJ2-1, with TRBD2 matching over 13 bases. Trimming at V came to 4 bases and at J to 12 bases, leaving 6 bases not matched to a gene. CDR1 and CDR2 from the germline V gene are LGHNA and YNFKEQ. The CDR3 covers 14 residues. In DNA, the CDR3 is TGTGCCAGCAGCCGGGGACTAGCGGGGTATTTGCAGTTCTTC. It translates to CASSRGLAGYLQFF.

The chain recombines TRBV2 with TRBJ2-1, with D possibly being TRBD2 (5 bases). V shed 4 bases and J shed 0 bases, with 10 bases lying between them. Germline V gene lookup returns CDR1 SNHLY and CDR2 FYNNEI. The CDR3 contains 15 residues. The CDR3 is CASSAPGSSYNEQFF. DNA of the CDR3: TGTGCCAGCAGTGCACCGGGGAGCTCCTACAATGAGCAGTTCTTC.

The CDR3: CAWRTGGYGYTF. DNA of the CDR3: TGTGCCTGGAGGACAGGGGGATACGGCTACACCTTC. The J gene is TRBJ1-2, the V gene TRBV30; 9 bases map to TRBD1. The V and J ends lost 3 bases and 8 bases, in that order; junction bases with no gene match: 4. Germline loops: CDR1 GTSNPN, CDR2 SVGIG (reference sequence). The CDR3 runs to 12 residues. The entire variable domain, with the rest obtained from reference TRBV30 and TRBJ1-2, is as follows: SQTIHQWPATLVQPVGSPLSLECTVEGTSNPNLYWYRQAAGRGLQLLFYSVGIGQISSEVPQNLSASRPQDRQFILSSKKLLLSDSGFYLCAWRTGGYGYTFGSGTRLTVV.